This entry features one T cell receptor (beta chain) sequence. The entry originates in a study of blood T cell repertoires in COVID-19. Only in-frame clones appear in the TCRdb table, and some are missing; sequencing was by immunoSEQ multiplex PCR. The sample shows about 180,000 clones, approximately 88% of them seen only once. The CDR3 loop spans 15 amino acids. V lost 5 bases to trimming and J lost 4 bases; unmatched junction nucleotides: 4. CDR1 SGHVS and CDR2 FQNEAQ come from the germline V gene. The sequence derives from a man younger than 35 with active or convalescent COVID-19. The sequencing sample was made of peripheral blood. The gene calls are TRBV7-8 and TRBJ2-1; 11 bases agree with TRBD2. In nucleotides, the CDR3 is TGTGCCAGCAGCATACGACTAGCGGGGTACAATGAGCAGTTCTTC. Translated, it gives CASSIRLAGYNEQFF. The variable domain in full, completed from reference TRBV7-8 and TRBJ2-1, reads GAGVSQSPRYKVAKRGQDVALRCDPISGHVSLFWYQQALGQGPEFLTYFQNEAQLDKSGLPSDRFFAERPEGSVSTLKIQRTQQEDSAVYLCASSIRLAGYNEQFFGPGTRLTVL.